The 2 T cell receptor beta chains in this list originate from one sample, sequenced in a study of blood T cell repertoires in COVID-19 (dated by TCRdb to 2018 to 2020). The protocol used for the library was the immunoSEQ multiplex PCR assay. Entries here come from immuneACCESS through TCRdb and include only in-frame sequences with V and J called. Some clones fail to appear in such tables; in the studies checked, an unresolved V gene covers under half of the shortfall, and the cause of the remainder is unknown. The sample records some 190,000 clones, 75% to 90% of which are singletons. The ten largest clonotypes hold roughly 7.7% of the sample. Sequenced: peripheral blood. The receptors here all came from a woman aged 60-75 years with acute or convalescent COVID-19.

The chain recombines TRBV6-5 with TRBJ1-1; 8 nucleotides line up with TRBD1. V lost 6 bases to trimming and J lost 3 bases; unmatched junction nucleotides: 3. This CDR3 region has 13 residues. Germline assignment: CDR1 MNHEY and CDR2 SVGAGI. The CDR3: CASRDRAYTEAFF. The CDR3 DNA follows: TGTGCCAGCAGGGACAGGGCCTACACTGAAGCTTTCTTT.

This chain uses TRBV7-2 with TRBJ1-5; D possibly corresponds to TRBD1 (6 bases). Trimming removed 5 bases at V and 6 bases at J, with 20 bases between. CDR1 is SGHTA and CDR2 is FQGNSA in the germline V gene. The CDR3 is made up of 16 amino acids. The CDR3, as DNA: TGTGCCAGCAGCCCCGGCGGGGGGCCGAGCGGTCAGCCCCAGCATTTT. It specifies CASSPGGGPSGQPQHF.